Each of the 15 T cell receptor beta chains below was sequenced from the same sample in a study of metastatic and nonmetastatic thyroid tumors. With MiXCR, TCRdb called clones anew from the PCR reads. This table has some 23,000 clones, approximately 11% appearing once. Among the patients, none had received any treatment before thyroid surgery. Sequenced input: blood. These TCRs come from a female donor with papillary thyroid cancer or a benign thyroid nodule (not recorded which). Some clones in this sample may be carry-over from other donors' samples.

This clone was observed many times. V usage is TRBV6-1 and J usage is TRBJ2-3; 10 bases map to TRBD2. J was trimmed by 3 bases and V by 10 bases; bases with no gene match: 7. CDR1 is MNHNS and CDR2 is SASEGT in the germline V gene. The CDR3 length is 14 residues. For the CDR3, the DNA is TGTGCCACCCAGCTAGCGGGAGTGACAGATACGCAGTATTTT. This gives the protein CATQLAGVTDTQYF.

This clone was seen repeatedly, ten times or more. V and J are TRBV2 and TRBJ2-6; TRBD1 matches 9 bases. The junction had 3 bases not matched to a gene; V was cut back by 9 bases and J by 0 bases. The CDR3 covers 15 residues. CDR1 is SNHLY and CDR2 is FYNNEI in the germline V gene. CDR3 nucleotide sequence: TGTGCCAGAGGACAGGGGAGCTCTGGGGCCAACGTCCTGACTTTC. Encoded protein: CARGQGSSGANVLTF.

This clone was detected many times. The chain has TRBV7-9 and TRBJ2-2; 8 bases match TRBD1. CDR1 and CDR2 from the germline V gene are SEHNR and FQNEAQ (reference sequence). The CDR3 has 15 residues. V shed 4 bases, J shed 4 bases, and the junction held 5 bases outside the gene matches. The CDR3 is CASSSTGVATGELFF. Here the CDR3 DNA reads TGTGCCAGCAGCTCGACAGGGGTTGCCACCGGGGAGCTGTTTTTT.

The sample holds many counts of this clone. The chain combines TRBV20-1 with TRBJ1-5; TRBD1 matches at 8 bases. Trimming cost V 5 bases and J 1 base; bases outside gene matches: 7. The CDR3 has 15 residues. The germline gives CDR1 DFQATT, CDR2 SNEGSKA (reference sequence). The CDR3 bases are TGCAGTGCTTCCCGGACAGGGACCAGCAATCAGCCCCAGCATTTT. The encoded protein is CSASRTGTSNQPQHF.

Many counts were recorded for this clone. The chain joins TRBV12-5 to TRBJ2-7; D perhaps matches TRBD1 (5 bases). Trimming took off 2 bases at V and 3 bases at J, with 5 bases between the two ends. CDR3 length: 12 amino acids. CDR1 and CDR2 from the germline V gene are LGHNT and FRNRAP. This CDR3 is CASGLRGYEQYF. The DNA of the CDR3 is TGTGCTAGTGGTTTGAGGGGCTACGAGCAGTACTTC.

This clone was counted at least ten times. The rearrangement joins TRBV11-2 to TRBJ2-7; TRBD1 matches at 7 bases. Trimming removed 5 bases from V and 7 bases from J; junction bases left unmatched: 14. CDR1 is SGHAT, CDR2 FQNNGV, per germline. CDR3 size: 15 residues. CDR3 in DNA: TGTGCCAGCAGCCCGCGACAGGGAATAGGGGGAGAGCAGTACTTC. Its translation is CASSPRQGIGGEQYF.

The chain links TRBV6-1 to TRBJ1-5; 7 positions agree with TRBD1. With V trimmed by 8 bases and J by 5 bases, 6 bases remained unmatched. CDR3 length: 13 amino acids. In germline, CDR1 is MNHNS, CDR2 SASEGT. The CDR3 DNA reads as TGTGCCAGCGGAGGGGGCTGGGATCAGCCCCAGCATTTT. Amino acid sequence: CASGGGWDQPQHF.

The sample holds many counts of this clone. This chain links TRBV27 with TRBJ1-5; D gene uncertain. CDR1 and CDR2 (germline): MNHEY, SMNVEV (reference sequence). The CDR3 has 14 residues. With 3 bases removed from V and 2 bases from J, the gap between germline ends came to 8 bases. CDR3 nucleotide sequence: TGTGCCAGCAGTTTCGGGCAGGGCAATCAGCCCCAGCATTTT. Amino acid sequence: CASSFGQGNQPQHF.

This clone was seen a handful of times. The chain uses TRBV6-1 and TRBJ2-2; TRBD2 matches at 13 bases. Germline trimming cut 5 bases from V and 4 bases from J; bases unmatched to any gene: 1. CDR3 length: 15 residues. CDR1 and CDR2 from the germline V gene are MNHNS and SASEGT. This CDR3 reads CASSRTSGSTGELFF. The DNA of the CDR3 is TGTGCCAGCAGTCGGACTAGCGGGAGCACCGGGGAGCTGTTTTTT.

Notes on this clone: With a much larger clone just one base away, this may be a read error. The chain has TRBV5-6 and TRBJ2-3, with 8 bases fitting TRBD1. Trimming at V came to 6 bases and at J to 7 bases, leaving 4 bases not matched to a gene. CDR3 length: 12 amino acids. Germline V gene data show CDR1 as SGHDT and CDR2 as YYEEEE. The CDR3 sequence: CASISGGHTQYF. The DNA for the CDR3 is TGTGCCAGCATCTCAGGGGGCCATACGCAGTATTTT.

On this clone itself: A read error may explain this, as a much larger clone is one base away. CDR3 in amino acids: CASSDSGEGANVLTF. In nucleotides, the CDR3 is TGTGCCAGCAGCGACAGTGGAGAGGGGGCCAACGTCCTGACTTTC. The chain joins TRBV7-2 to TRBJ2-6; possibly TRBD1 for D (5 bases). The CDR3 sequence is 15 residues long. The V end was cut by 5 bases, the J end by 4 bases, with 12 bases between. Looked up from germline, CDR1 is SGHTA and CDR2 is FQGNSA.

This clone has at least ten counts. In the same sample, other DNA sequences code for this CDR3. The chain uses TRBV2 and TRBJ1-2; no definite D call. The CDR3 contains 14 residues. Germline V gene data show CDR1 as SNHLY and CDR2 as FYNNEI. V lost 0 bases and J 1 base, leaving 6 bases between the germline ends. As DNA, the CDR3 is TGTGCCAGCAGTGAAGCGTCGAGTAACTATGGCTACACCTTC. It encodes CASSEASSNYGYTF.

This clone has a count of ten or more. The chain carries TRBV5-8 and TRBJ1-6; D gene unclear. The length of the CDR3 is 16 residues. Germline values: CDR1 SGHTS, CDR2 YDEGEE. The ends were cut back, 0 bases at V and 0 bases at J, with 7 bases in the middle. In DNA form, the CDR3 reads TGTGCCAGCAGCTTGGTAGGAAGCTCCTATAATTCACCCCTCCACTTT. This translates into CASSLVGSSYNSPLHF. Based on the CDR3 plus reference TRBV5-8 and TRBJ1-6, the full variable domain is EAGVTQSPTHLIKTRGQQATLRCSPISGHTSVYWYQQALGLGLQFLLWYDEGEERNRGNFPPRFSGRQFPNYSSELNVNALELEDSALYLCASSLVGSSYNSPLHFGNGTRLTVT.

As for this clone: A read error is possible here, since a much larger clone lies one base away. This chain links TRBV20-1 with TRBJ2-1; D is perhaps TRBD1 (6 bases). Germline CDR1 DFQATT, CDR2 SNEGSKA (reference sequence). V was shortened by 5 bases and J by 5 bases, with 22 bases between the two germline ends. This CDR3 contains 16 residues. CDR3 bases: TGCAGTGCTGGGGGCAGGGGTGTGACCCTGGACAATGAGCAGTTCTTC. Its translation is CSAGGRGVTLDNEQFF.

This clone was counted only a few times. This chain joins TRBV9 and TRBJ2-1; 16 bases are a match to TRBD2. CDR3 length: 17 residues. Germline V gives CDR1 SGDLS, CDR2 YYNGEE. J gave up 9 bases and V 3 bases, and 9 bases lay outside the gene matches. The CDR3 nucleotides read TGTGCCAGCAGCGCCTGGATCGGGACTAGCGGGAGGGCTGAGCAGTTCTTC. Translating gives CASSAWIGTSGRAEQFF.